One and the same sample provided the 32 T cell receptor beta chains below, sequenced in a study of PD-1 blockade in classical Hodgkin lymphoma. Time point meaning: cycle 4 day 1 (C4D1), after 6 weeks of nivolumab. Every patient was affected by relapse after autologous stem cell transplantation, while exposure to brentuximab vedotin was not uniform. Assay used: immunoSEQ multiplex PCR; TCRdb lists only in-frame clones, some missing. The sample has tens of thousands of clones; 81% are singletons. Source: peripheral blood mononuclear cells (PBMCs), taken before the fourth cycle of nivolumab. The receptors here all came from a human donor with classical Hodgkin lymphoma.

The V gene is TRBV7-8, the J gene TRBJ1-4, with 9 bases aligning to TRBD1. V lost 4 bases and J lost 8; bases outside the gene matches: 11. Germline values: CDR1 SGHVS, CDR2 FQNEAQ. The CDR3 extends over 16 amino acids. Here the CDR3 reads CASSSRLDRGGEKLFF. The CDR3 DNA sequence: TGTGCCAGCAGCTCCCGACTGGACAGGGGTGGGGAAAAACTGTTTTTT.

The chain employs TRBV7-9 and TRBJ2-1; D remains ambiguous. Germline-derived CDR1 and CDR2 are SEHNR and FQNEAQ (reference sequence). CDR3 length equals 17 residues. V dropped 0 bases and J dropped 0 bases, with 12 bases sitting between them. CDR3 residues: CASSLAAGRASYNEQFF. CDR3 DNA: TGTGCCAGCAGCTTAGCTGCAGGAAGGGCCTCCTACAATGAGCAGTTCTTC. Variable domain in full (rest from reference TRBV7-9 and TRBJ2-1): DTGVSQNPRHKITKRGQNVTFRCDPISEHNRLYWYRQTLGQGPEFLTYFQNEAQLEKSRLLSDRFSAERPKGSFSTLEIQRTEQGDSAMYLCASSLAAGRASYNEQFFGPGTRLTVL.

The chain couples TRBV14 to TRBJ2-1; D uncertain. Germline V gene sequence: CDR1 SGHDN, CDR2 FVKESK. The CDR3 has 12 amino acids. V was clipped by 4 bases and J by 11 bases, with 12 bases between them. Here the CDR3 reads CASSLYLDKQFF. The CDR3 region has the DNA TGTGCCAGCAGCCTTTACCTGGATAAGCAGTTCTTC.

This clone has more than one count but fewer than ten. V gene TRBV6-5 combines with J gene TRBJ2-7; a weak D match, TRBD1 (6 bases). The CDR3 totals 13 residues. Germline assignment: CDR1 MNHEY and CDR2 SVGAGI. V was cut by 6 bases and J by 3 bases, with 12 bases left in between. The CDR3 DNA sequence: TGTGCCAGCAGGGGTGGACAGAACTACGAGCAGTACTTC. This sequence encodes CASRGGQNYEQYF.

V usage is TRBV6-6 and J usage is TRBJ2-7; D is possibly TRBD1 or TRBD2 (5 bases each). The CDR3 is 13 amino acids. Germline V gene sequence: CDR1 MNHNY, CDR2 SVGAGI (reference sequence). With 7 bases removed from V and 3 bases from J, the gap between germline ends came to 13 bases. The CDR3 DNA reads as TGTGCCAGCACCCCCTCAGGGAGCTACGAGCAGTACTTC. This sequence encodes CASTPSGSYEQYF.

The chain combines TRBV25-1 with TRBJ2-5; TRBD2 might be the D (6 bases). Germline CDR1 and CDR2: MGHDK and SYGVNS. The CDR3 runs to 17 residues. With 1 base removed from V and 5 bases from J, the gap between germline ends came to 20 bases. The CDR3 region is CASSESPSRGETETQYF. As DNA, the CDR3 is TGTGCCAGCAGTGAATCCCCCTCTCGCGGGGAGACGGAGACCCAGTACTTC.

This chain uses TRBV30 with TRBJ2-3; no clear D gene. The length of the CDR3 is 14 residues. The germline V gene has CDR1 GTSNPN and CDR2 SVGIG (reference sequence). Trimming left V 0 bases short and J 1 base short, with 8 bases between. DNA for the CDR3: TGTGCCTGGAGTGTGGGTGTGGGCACAGATACGCAGTATTTT. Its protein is CAWSVGVGTDTQYF.

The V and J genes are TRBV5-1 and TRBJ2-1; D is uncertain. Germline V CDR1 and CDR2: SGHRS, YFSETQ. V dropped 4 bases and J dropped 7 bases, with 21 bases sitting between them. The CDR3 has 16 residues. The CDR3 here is CASSIYSPLISNEQFF. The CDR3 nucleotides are TGCGCCAGCAGCATTTACAGCCCGTTGATCTCAAATGAGCAGTTCTTC.

The CDR3 is CSVGLGTGKDGANVLTF. The CDR3 DNA reads as TGCAGCGTTGGCTTGGGGACAGGGAAAGATGGGGCCAACGTCCTGACTTTC. V is TRBV29-1 and J is TRBJ2-6; TRBD1 matches 9 bases. V lost 4 bases and J lost 3; bases outside the gene matches: 10. The CDR3 runs 17 residues. In germline, CDR1 is SQVTM, CDR2 ANQGSEA.

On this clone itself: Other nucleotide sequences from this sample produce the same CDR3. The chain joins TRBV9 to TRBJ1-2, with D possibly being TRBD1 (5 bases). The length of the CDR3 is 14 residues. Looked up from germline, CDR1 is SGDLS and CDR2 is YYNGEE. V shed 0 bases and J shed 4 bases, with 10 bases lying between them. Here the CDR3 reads CASSVAAQGYGYTF. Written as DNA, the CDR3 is TGTGCCAGCAGCGTAGCGGCCCAGGGCTATGGCTACACCTTC.

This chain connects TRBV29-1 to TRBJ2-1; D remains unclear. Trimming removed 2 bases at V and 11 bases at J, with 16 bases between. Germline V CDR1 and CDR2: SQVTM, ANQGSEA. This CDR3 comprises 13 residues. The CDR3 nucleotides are TGCAGCGTTGAATTTGGGGTACTCCCTAAGCAGTTCTTC. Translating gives CSVEFGVLPKQFF.

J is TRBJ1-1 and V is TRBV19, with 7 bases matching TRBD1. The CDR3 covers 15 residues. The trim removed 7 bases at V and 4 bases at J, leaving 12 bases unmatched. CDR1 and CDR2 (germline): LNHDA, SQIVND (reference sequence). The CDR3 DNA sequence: TGTGCCAGTACCATGACAGGGATTTTGAGCACTGAAGCTTTCTTT. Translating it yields CASTMTGILSTEAFF.

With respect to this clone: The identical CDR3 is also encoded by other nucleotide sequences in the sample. CDR3 region: CASSTGGSGNYGYTF. In nucleotides, the CDR3 is TGTGCCAGCAGTACAGGGGGCTCGGGAAACTATGGCTACACCTTC. The chain has TRBV6-1 and TRBJ1-2, with 9 positions matching TRBD1. V dropped 5 bases and J dropped 2; count of bases not matched to a gene: 6. Germline V gives CDR1 MNHNS, CDR2 SASEGT. The CDR3 has 15 residues.

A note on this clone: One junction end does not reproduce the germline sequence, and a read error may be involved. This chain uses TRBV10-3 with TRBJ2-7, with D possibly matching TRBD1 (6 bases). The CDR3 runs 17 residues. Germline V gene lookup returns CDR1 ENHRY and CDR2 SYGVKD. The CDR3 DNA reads TGTGCCATCACTGAGTCATTGACAGGTCAAAGCTCCTACGAGCAGTACTTC. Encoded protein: CAITESLTGQSSYEQYF.

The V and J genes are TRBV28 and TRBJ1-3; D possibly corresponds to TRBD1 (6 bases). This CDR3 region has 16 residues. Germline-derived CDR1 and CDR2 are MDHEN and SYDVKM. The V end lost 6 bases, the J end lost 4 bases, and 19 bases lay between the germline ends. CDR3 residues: CASRLTGGPGGNTIYF. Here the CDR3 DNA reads TGTGCCAGCAGACTGACTGGGGGGCCGGGGGGAAACACCATATATTTT.

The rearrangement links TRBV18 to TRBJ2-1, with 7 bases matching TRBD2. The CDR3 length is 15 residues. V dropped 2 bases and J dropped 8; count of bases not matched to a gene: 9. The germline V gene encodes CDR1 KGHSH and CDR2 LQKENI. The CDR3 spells CASSPFAGDVDEQFF. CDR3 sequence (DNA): TGTGCCAGCTCACCATTCGCGGGAGATGTGGATGAGCAGTTCTTC.

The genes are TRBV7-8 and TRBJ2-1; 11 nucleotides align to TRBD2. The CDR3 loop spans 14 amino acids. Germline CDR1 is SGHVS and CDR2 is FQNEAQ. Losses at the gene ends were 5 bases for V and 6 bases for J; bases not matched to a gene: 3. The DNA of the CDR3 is TGTGCCAGCAGCCGAGGGACTAGCGGCAATGAGCAGTTCTTC. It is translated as CASSRGTSGNEQFF.

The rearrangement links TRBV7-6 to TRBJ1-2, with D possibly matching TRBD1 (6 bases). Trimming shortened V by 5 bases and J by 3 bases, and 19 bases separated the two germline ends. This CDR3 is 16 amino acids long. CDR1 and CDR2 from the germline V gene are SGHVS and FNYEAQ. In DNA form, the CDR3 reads TGTGCCAGCAGCCAGCCGACAGGTTCGGGCGACTATGGCTACACCTTC. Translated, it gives CASSQPTGSGDYGYTF.

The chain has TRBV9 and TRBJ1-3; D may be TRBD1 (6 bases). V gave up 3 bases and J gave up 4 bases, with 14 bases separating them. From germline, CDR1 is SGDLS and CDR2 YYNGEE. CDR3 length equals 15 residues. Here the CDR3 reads CASSATQGSGNTIYF. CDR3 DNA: TGTGCCAGCAGCGCTACGCAGGGGTCGGGAAACACCATATATTTT.

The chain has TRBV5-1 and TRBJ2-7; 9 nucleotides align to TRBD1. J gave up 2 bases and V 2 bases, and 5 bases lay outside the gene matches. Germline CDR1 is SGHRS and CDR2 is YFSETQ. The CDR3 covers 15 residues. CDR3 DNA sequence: TGCGCCAGCAGCTTAATGACAGGGGGGACCTACGAGCAGTACTTC. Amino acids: CASSLMTGGTYEQYF. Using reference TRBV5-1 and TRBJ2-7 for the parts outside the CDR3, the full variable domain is KAGVTQTPRYLIKTRGQQVTLSCSPISGHRSVSWYQQTPGQGLQFLFEYFSETQRNKGNFPGRFSGRQFSNSRSEMNVSTLELGDSALYLCASSLMTGGTYEQYFGPGTRLTVT.

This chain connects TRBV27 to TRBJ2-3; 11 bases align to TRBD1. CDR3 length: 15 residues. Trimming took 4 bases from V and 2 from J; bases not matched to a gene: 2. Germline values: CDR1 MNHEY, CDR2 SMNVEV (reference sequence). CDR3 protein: CASSSDRGLTDTQYF. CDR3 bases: TGTGCCAGCAGTTCGGACAGGGGGCTCACAGATACGCAGTATTTT.

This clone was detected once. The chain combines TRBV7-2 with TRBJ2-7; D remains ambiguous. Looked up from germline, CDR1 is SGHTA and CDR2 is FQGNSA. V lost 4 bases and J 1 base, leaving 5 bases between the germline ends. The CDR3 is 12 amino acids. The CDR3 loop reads CASSYLSYEQYF. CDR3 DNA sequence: TGTGCCAGCAGCTACCTTTCCTACGAGCAGTACTTC. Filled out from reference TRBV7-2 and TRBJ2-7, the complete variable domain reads GAGVSQSPSNKVTEKGKDVELRCDPISGHTALYWYRQSLGQGLEFLIYFQGNSAPDKSGLPSDRFSAERTGGSVSTLTIQRTQQEDSAVYLCASSYLSYEQYFGPGTRLTVT.

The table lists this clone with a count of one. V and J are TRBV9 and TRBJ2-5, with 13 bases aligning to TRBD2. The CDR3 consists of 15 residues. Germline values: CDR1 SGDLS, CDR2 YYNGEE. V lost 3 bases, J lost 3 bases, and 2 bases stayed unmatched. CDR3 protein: CASSGTSGREETQYF. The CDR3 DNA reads TGTGCCAGCAGCGGCACTAGCGGGAGGGAAGAGACCCAGTACTTC.

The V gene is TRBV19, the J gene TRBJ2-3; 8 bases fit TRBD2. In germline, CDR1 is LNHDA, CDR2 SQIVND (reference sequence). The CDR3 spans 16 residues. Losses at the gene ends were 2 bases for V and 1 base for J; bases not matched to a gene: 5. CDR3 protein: CASSIYPGGRTDTQYF. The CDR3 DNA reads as TGTGCCAGTAGTATATACCCGGGAGGGCGCACAGATACGCAGTATTTT.

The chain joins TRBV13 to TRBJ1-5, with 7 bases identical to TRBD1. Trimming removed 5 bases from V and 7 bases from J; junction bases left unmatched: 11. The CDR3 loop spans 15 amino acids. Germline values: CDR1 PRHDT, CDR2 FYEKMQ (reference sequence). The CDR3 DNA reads TGTGCCAGCAGCAACACAGGGGACGCTGGACAGCCCCAGCATTTT. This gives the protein CASSNTGDAGQPQHF. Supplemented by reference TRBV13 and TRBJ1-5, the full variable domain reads AAGVIQSPRHLIKEKRETATLKCYPIPRHDTVYWYQQGPGQDPQFLISFYEKMQSDKGSIPDRFSAQQFSDYHSELNMSSLELGDSALYFCASSNTGDAGQPQHFGDGTRLSIL.

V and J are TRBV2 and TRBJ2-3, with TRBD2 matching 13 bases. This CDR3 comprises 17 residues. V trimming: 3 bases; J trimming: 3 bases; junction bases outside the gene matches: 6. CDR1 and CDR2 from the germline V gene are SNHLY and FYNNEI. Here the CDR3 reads CASSDYWTSGRTDTQYF. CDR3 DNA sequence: TGTGCCAGCAGTGATTATTGGACTAGCGGGAGAACAGATACGCAGTATTTT.

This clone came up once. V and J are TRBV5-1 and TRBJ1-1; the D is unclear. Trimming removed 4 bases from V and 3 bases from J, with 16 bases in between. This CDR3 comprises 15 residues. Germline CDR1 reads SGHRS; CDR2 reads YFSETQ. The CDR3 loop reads CASSPESRRDTEAFF. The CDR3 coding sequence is TGCGCCAGCAGCCCAGAGTCCCGTCGGGACACTGAAGCTTTCTTT. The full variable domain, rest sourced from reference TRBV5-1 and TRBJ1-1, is KAGVTQTPRYLIKTRGQQVTLSCSPISGHRSVSWYQQTPGQGLQFLFEYFSETQRNKGNFPGRFSGRQFSNSRSEMNVSTLELGDSALYLCASSPESRRDTEAFFGQGTRLTVV.

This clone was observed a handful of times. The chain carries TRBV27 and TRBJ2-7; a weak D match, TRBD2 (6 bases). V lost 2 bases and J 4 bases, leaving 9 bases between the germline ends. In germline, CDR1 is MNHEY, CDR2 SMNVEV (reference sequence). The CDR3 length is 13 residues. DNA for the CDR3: TGTGCCAGCAGTTTAATGGAGGGGTACGAGCAGTACTTC. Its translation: CASSLMEGYEQYF.

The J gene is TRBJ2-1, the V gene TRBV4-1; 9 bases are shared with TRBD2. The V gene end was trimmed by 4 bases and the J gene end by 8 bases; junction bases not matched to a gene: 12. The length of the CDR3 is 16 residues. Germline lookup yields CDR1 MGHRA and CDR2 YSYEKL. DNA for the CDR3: TGCGCCAGCAGCCTTGCAGCGGGGCTAGCGGGGTATGAGCAGTTCTTC. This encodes CASSLAAGLAGYEQFF.

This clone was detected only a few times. DNA of the CDR3: TGTGCCAGCAGTCTTCCCCCAGGGAACAATTCACCCCTCCACTTT. Its translation: CASSLPPGNNSPLHF. The rearrangement joins TRBV9 to TRBJ1-6, with a possible D match to TRBD1 (5 bases). The CDR3 is made up of 15 amino acids. V lost 5 bases and J lost 7, with 16 bases in between. Germline V lookup: CDR1 SGDLS, CDR2 YYNGEE.

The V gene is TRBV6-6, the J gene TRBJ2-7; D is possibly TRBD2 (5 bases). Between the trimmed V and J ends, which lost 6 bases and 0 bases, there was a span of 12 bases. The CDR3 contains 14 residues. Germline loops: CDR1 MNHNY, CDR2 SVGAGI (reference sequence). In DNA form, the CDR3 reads TGTGCCAGCAGACCGTATCGGGGCTCCTACGAGCAGTACTTC. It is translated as CASRPYRGSYEQYF.

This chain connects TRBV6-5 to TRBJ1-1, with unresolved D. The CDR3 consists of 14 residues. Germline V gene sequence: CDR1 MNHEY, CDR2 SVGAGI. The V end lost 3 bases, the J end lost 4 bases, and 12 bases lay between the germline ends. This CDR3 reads CASSYAGRGTEAFF. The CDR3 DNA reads TGTGCCAGCAGTTATGCGGGCCGCGGCACTGAAGCTTTCTTT.